The rows below give T cell receptor beta chains drawn from one sample of a study of shared clonotypes between healthy human individuals. Produced via immunoSEQ multiplex PCR; TCRdb's table is partial and in-frame only. The sample consists of around 83,000 clones, 60% to 70% of them appearing once. Sequencing was performed on memory CD8+ T cells sorted from blood. The receptors here all came from a man aged 25 to 40 in good health. Each CDR3 is given with its conserved first and last residue. A D gene is named only where the DNA matches it firmly. Only some rows state a clone size, as once, few, many or a class for expanded clones.

V	J	size	D	CDR3	DNA
TRBV5-1	TRBJ2-1	NA	NA	CASSHDYNEQFF	TGCGCCAGCAGCCACGACTACAATGAGCAGTTCTTC
TRBV4-3	TRBJ2-7	few	TRBD1	CASSQRQGASYEQYF	TGCGCCAGCAGCCAGAGACAGGGGGCCTCCTACGAGCAGTACTTC
TRBV4-3	TRBJ2-1	NA	TRBD2	CASSQDWGTSASNEQFF	TGCGCCAGCAGCCAAGATTGGGGGACTAGCGCATCAAATGAGCAGTTCTTC
TRBV2	TRBJ1-5	NA	NA	CASMRDSNQPQHF	TGTGCCAGCATGCGGGATAGCAATCAGCCCCAGCATTTT
TRBV6-5	TRBJ2-5	NA	NA	CASSYIGNQETQYF	TGTGCCAGCAGTTACATCGGTAACCAAGAGACCCAGTACTTC
TRBV7-9	TRBJ2-1	once	TRBD2	CASRLLATSYNEQFF	TGTGCCAGCAGGTTACTAGCGACTTCCTACAATGAGCAGTTCTTC
TRBV6-4	TRBJ2-2	few	TRBD2	CASSGLADTGELFF	TGTGCCAGCAGTGGACTAGCGGACACCGGGGAGCTGTTTTTT
TRBV6-6	TRBJ1-2	NA	NA	CASRPDRPGGYTF	TGTGCCAGCAGACCCGACAGGCCAGGGGGCTACACCTTC
TRBV6-1	TRBJ2-3	NA	NA	CASSEVRWEFTDTQYF	TGTGCCAGCAGTGAAGTGCGCTGGGAATTCACAGATACGCAGTATTTT
TRBV5-4	TRBJ2-3	NA	TRBD1	CASSASTGGKDTQYF	TGTGCCAGCAGCGCATCGACAGGGGGTAAAGATACGCAGTATTTT
TRBV28	TRBJ2-3	NA	TRBD2	CASSLCRLLLALSTDTQYF	TGTGCCAGCAGTTTATGCCGACTCTTACTAGCGCTAAGCACAGATACGCAGTATTTT
TRBV9	TRBJ2-7	once	NA	CASSVEGSNEQYF	TGTGCCAGCAGCGTAGAGGGTAGCAACGAGCAGTACTTC
TRBV4-1	TRBJ2-7	few	TRBD2	CASSQTSGRYYEQYF	TGCGCCAGCAGCCAGACTAGCGGGAGGTACTACGAGCAGTACTTC
TRBV28	TRBJ2-1	NA	NA	CASSLFPSSNEQFF	TGTGCCAGCAGTTTATTTCCCTCTAGCAATGAGCAGTTCTTC
TRBV11-2	TRBJ2-7	NA	TRBD2	CASSLVRGNWYEQYF	TGTGCCAGCAGCTTAGTGCGGGGGAATTGGTACGAGCAGTACTTC
TRBV4-2	TRBJ1-1	NA	NA	CASSLPNVNTEAFF	TGTGCCAGCAGCTTACCGAACGTGAACACTGAAGCTTTCTTT
TRBV6-5	TRBJ1-2	many	TRBD1	CASSRQGDGVYGYTF	TGTGCCAGCAGCAGACAGGGGGACGGCGTCTATGGCTACACCTTC
TRBV6-5	TRBJ2-1	few	NA	CASSTGREPNEQFF	TGTGCCAGCAGTACAGGGCGGGAGCCCAATGAGCAGTTCTTC
TRBV25-1	TRBJ2-1	NA	NA	CASETSPTTPYNEQFF	TGTGCCAGCGAAACTAGCCCTACGACTCCTTACAATGAGCAGTTCTTC
TRBV10-3	TRBJ2-7	NA	NA	CAISESPRDNYEQYF	TGTGCCATCAGTGAGTCCCCCCGGGACAACTACGAGCAGTACTTC
TRBV5-1	TRBJ2-2	NA	NA	CASSSGQFNTGELFF	TGCGCCAGCAGCTCTGGACAGTTCAACACCGGGGAGCTGTTTTTT
TRBV2	TRBJ2-1	few	NA	CASSSGRVVDEQFF	TGTGCCAGCAGTTCAGGAAGGGTCGTGGATGAGCAGTTCTTC
TRBV10-3	TRBJ1-1	NA	NA	CAIRGGTNTEAFF	TGTGCCATCAGAGGTGGGACGAACACTGAAGCTTTCTTT
TRBV4-3	TRBJ2-7	NA	NA	CASSPAQGGGEQYF	TGCGCCAGCAGCCCTGCCCAGGGGGGAGGCGAGCAGTACTTC
TRBV7-6	TRBJ1-1	NA	TRBD1	CASSKMQGASTEAFF	TGTGCCAGCAGCAAAATGCAGGGGGCAAGCACTGAAGCTTTCTTT
TRBV6-1	TRBJ2-1	NA	TRBD2	CASDTLAGGPSEQFF	TGTGCCAGCGATACCTTAGCGGGAGGTCCCTCTGAGCAGTTCTTC
TRBV19	TRBJ2-7	many	NA	CASSMPSSAYEQYF	TGTGCCAGTAGTATGCCTTCTAGCGCCTACGAGCAGTACTTC
TRBV5-4	TRBJ1-5	NA	TRBD1	CASTRTGGHQPQHF	TGTGCCAGCACTAGGACAGGGGGGCATCAGCCCCAGCATTTT
TRBV30	TRBJ2-1	NA	TRBD2	CAWDSMGASGRWQFF	TGTGCCTGGGATTCCATGGGGGCTAGCGGGAGGTGGCAGTTCTTC
TRBV7-8	TRBJ2-5	NA	NA	CASSLPGERETQYF	TGTGCCAGCAGCTTACCAGGGGAACGGGAGACCCAGTACTTC
TRBV7-6	TRBJ1-4	NA	NA	CASSKTGYEKLFF	TGTGCCAGCAGCAAGACAGGATATGAAAAACTGTTTTTT
TRBV19	TRBJ2-3	many	TRBD1	CASSVGQGADTQYF	TGTGCCAGTAGTGTGGGACAGGGGGCAGATACGCAGTATTTT
TRBV5-4	TRBJ2-3	many	TRBD2	CASSFGLAGASDTQYF	TGTGCCAGCAGCTTCGGACTAGCGGGCGCATCAGATACGCAGTATTTT
TRBV7-9	TRBJ2-7	few	TRBD1	CASSSGTGLRVAQYF	TGTGCCAGCAGCTCCGGGACAGGCCTCCGGGTTGCGCAGTACTTC
TRBV7-7	TRBJ2-5	NA	TRBD2	CASSKTSGRAQETQYF	TGTGCCAGCAGCAAGACCAGCGGGAGGGCCCAGGAGACCCAGTACTTC
TRBV30	TRBJ1-1	NA	NA	CAWSVEGETEAFF	TGTGCCTGGAGTGTAGAGGGGGAGACTGAAGCTTTCTTT
TRBV27	TRBJ1-5	few	NA	CASSLYSDSSNQPQHF	TGTGCCAGCAGTCTTTACTCGGACAGCTCCAATCAGCCCCAGCATTTT
TRBV6-5	TRBJ1-2	few	NA	CATRATNYGYTF	TGTGCCACCCGGGCCACTAACTATGGCTACACCTTC
TRBV7-9	TRBJ2-5	NA	NA	CASSPPRPGQETQYF	TGTGCCAGCAGCCCCCCGAGGCCGGGTCAAGAGACCCAGTACTTC
TRBV9	TRBJ2-6	NA	NA	CASSLTQGSGANVLTF	TGTGCCAGCAGCTTAACACAGGGTTCTGGGGCCAACGTCCTGACTTTC
TRBV19	TRBJ1-3	NA	NA	CASSKDGSSGNTIYF	TGTGCCAGTAGTAAAGACGGGAGCTCTGGAAACACCATATATTTT
TRBV19	TRBJ1-1	NA	NA	CASSIPGNEAFF	TGTGCCAGTAGTATACCCGGGAACGAAGCTTTCTTT